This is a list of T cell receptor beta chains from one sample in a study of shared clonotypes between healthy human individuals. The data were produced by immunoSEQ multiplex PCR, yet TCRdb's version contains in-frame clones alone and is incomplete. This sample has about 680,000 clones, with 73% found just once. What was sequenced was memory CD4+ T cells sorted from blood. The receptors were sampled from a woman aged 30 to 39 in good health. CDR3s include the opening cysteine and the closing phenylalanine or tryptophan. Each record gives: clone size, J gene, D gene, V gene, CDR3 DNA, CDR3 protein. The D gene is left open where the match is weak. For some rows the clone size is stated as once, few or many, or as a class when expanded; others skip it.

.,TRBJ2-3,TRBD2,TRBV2,TGTGCCAGCAGGGCGACTAGCGGCACAGATACGCAGTATTTT,CASRATSGTDTQYF
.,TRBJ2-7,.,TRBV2,TGTGCCAGCCAACGGGAACCGGGACTCTTCTACGAGCAGTACTTC,CASQREPGLFYEQYF
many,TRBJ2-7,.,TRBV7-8,TGTGCCAGCAGCCCCTGGCGGACGAGGCTCCATGACGAGCAGTACTTC,CASSPWRTRLHDEQYF
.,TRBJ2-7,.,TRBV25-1,TGTGCCAGCAGTTCGGAACGGGCCGGAACCTACGAGCAGTACTTC,CASSSERAGTYEQYF
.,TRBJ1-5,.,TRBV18,TGTGCCAGCTCACTAGGGGAACATCAGCCCCAGCATTTT,CASSLGEHQPQHF
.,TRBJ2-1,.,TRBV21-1,TGTGCCAGCAGCAAAAACACTAGCAGATCTTACAATGAGCAGTTCTTC,CASSKNTSRSYNEQFF
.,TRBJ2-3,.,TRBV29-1,TGCAGCGTCGCCGGGCCAGGTAGCACAGATACGCAGTATTTT,CSVAGPGSTDTQYF
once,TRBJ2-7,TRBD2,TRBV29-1,TGCAGCGTTGTACTAGCGGGAGGGCCGAACGAGCAGTACTTC,CSVVLAGGPNEQYF
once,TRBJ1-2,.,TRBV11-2,TGTGCCAGCAGCCTGGAAGGGACGGAAATTGACATGTTCTATGGCTACACCTTC,CASSLEGTEIDMFYGYTF
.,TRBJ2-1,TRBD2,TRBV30,TGTGCCCGGGGCGGGAGTAATATCAATGAGCAGTTCTTC,CARGGSNINEQFF
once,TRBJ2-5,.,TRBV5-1,TGCGCCAGCAGCACCGGAACGTCAACCTTACAAGAGACCCAGTACTTC,CASSTGTSTLQETQYF
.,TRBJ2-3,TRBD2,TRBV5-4,TGTGCCAGCAGGCCTACTAGCGGGAGCATGGGCACAGATACGCAGTATTTT,CASRPTSGSMGTDTQYF
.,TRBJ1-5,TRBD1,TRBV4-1,TGCGCCAGCAGCAGACAGGGGGCAGATCAGCCCCAGCATTTT,CASSRQGADQPQHF
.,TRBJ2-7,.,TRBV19,TGTGCCAGTAGTATACTAAGCGGGCCCTACTACGAGCAGTACTTC,CASSILSGPYYEQYF
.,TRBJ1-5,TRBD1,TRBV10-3,TGTGCCATCAGTGAGGGACAGGGCGATCAGCCCCAGCATTTT,CAISEGQGDQPQHF
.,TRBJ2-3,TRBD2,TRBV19,TGTGCCAGTAGCATAGCGGGAGGGAGCACAGATACGCAGTATTTT,CASSIAGGSTDTQYF
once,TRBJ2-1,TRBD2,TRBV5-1,TGCGCCAGCAGCTTGGCACTAGCGGGAGGTGTCGAGCAGTTCTTC,CASSLALAGGVEQFF
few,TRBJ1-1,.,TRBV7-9,TGTGCCAGCACCGAAGAGGTGGGTCGGAGCACTGAAGCTTTCTTT,CASTEEVGRSTEAFF
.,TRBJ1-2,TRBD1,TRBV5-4,TGTGCCAGCAGCAAATTACAGGGGGCGGCGGACTATGGCTACACCTTC,CASSKLQGAADYGYTF
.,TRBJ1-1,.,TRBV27,TGTGCCAGCAGGCTGGAGGGGGCTGAAGCTTTCTTT,CASRLEGAEAFF
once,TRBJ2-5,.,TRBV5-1,TGCGCCAGCAGCCCTGGGGGCCAAGAGACCCAGTACTTC,CASSPGGQETQYF